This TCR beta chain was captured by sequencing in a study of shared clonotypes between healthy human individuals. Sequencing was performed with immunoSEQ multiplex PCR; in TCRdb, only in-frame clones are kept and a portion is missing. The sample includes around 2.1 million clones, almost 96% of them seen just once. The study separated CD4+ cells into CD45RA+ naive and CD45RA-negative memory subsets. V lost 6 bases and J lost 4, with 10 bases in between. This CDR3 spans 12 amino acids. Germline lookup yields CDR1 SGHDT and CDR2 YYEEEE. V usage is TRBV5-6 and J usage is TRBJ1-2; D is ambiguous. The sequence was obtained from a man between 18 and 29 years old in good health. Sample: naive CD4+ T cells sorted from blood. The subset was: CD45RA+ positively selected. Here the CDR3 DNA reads TGTGCCAGCACAGACCTGAGCTATGGCTACACCTTC. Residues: CASTDLSYGYTF.